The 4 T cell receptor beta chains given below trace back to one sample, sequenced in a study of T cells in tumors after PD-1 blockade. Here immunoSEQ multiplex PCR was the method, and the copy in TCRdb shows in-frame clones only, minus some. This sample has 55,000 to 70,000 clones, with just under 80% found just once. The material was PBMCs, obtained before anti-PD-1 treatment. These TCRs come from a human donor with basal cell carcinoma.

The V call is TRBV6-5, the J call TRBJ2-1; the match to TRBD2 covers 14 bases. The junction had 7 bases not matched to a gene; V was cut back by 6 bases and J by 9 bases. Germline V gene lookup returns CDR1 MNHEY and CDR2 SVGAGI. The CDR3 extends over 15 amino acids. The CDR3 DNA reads TGTGCCAGCAGAAAGACTAGCGGGGGGGCCGGTGAGCAGTTCTTC. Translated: CASRKTSGGAGEQFF.

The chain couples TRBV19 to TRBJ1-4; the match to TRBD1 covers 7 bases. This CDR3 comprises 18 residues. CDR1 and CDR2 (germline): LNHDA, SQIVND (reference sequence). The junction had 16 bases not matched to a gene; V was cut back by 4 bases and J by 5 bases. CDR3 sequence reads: CASSTPGLRGTENEKLFF. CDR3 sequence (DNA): TGTGCCAGTAGTACTCCGGGATTAAGGGGGACAGAGAATGAAAAACTGTTTTTT.

DNA for the CDR3: TGTGCCAGCAGCCCCTGGGGGGGGCAAGAGACCCAGTACTTC. This gives the protein CASSPWGGQETQYF. The V and J genes are TRBV3-1 (or the pseudogene TRBV3-2) and TRBJ2-5; 7 nucleotides agree with TRBD2. The germline gives CDR1 LGHDT, CDR2 YNNKEL (reference sequence). This CDR3 is built from 14 residues. Trimming at V came to 4 bases and at J to 2 bases, leaving 4 bases not matched to a gene.

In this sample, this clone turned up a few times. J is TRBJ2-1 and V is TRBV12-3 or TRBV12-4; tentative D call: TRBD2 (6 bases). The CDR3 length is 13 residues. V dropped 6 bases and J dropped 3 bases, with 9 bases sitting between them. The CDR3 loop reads CASRPGGYNEQFF. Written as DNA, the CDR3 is TGTGCCAGCAGACCCGGGGGCTACAATGAGCAGTTCTTC.